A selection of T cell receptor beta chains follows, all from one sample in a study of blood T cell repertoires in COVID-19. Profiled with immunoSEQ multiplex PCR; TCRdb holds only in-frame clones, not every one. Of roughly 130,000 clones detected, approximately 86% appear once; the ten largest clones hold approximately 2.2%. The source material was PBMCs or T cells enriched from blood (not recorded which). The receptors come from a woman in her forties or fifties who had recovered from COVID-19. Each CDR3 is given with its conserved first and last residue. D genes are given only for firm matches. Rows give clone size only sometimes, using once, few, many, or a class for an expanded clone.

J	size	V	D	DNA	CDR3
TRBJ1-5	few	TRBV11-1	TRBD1	TGTGCCAGCAGCCAGGGGGGTAGCAATCAGCCCCAGCATTTT	CASSQGGSNQPQHF
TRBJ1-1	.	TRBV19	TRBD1	TGTGCCAGTAGGACAGGGCGGGATGAAGCTTTCTTT	CASRTGRDEAFF
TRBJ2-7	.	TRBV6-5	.	TGTGCCAGCATGAATCTTATGGAGCGAGGCGAGCAGTACTTC	CASMNLMERGEQYF
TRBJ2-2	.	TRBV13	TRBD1	TGTGCCAGCAGCCCAGCGACAGGGGATGGCGGGGAGCTGTTTTTT	CASSPATGDGGELFF
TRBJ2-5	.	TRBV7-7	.	TGTGCTAGCAGTCTCGGGAACCGAGAGACCCAGTACTTC	CASSLGNRETQYF
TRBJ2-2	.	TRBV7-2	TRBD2	TGTGCCAGCAGGGAGGGACTAGCGGGGGGCGGGGAGCTGTTTTTT	CASREGLAGGGELFF
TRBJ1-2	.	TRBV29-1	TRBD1	TGCAGCGCCCTATCAACCTCCGGGACAGGGGGTTATGGCTACACCTTC	CSALSTSGTGGYGYTF
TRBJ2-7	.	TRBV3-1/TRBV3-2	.	TGTGCCAGCAGCCGGGGCAGAAACTACGAGCAGTACTTC	CASSRGRNYEQYF
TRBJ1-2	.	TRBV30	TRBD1	TGTGCTTTGACAGGGGGGATTTTCTATGGCTACACCTTC	CALTGGIFYGYTF
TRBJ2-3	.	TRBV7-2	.	TGTGCCAGCAGCTTAGCGCATTTAGTTAGCACAGATACGCAGTATTTT	CASSLAHLVSTDTQYF
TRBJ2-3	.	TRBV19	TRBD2	TGTGCCAGTAGTCTAGGAGCGGGGGGGTTAGATACGCAGTATTTT	CASSLGAGGLDTQYF
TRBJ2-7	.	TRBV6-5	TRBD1	TGTGCCAGCCGCGGACAGGGGAGGACCTACGAGCAGTACTTC	CASRGQGRTYEQYF
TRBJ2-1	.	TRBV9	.	TGTGCCAGCAGCCCCTGGAGGGGATTAAGCTCCTACAATGAGCAGTTCTTC	CASSPWRGLSSYNEQFF
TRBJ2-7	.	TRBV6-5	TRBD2	TGTGCCAGCAGTTACTCCGGGGGGGAGCAGTACTTC	CASSYSGGEQYF
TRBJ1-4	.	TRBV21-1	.	TGTGCCAGCATTCCGGGACAGGGGCCTCCCAGGAGGAATGAAAAACTGTTTTTT	CASIPGQGPPRRNEKLFF
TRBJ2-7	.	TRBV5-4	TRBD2	TGTGCCAGCAGCTCTTCACGGGGGGATTACGAGCAGTACTTC	CASSSSRGDYEQYF
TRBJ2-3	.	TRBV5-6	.	TGTGCCAGCAGCTTGTCGGGTGTTGACCTCGGGGATACGCAGTATTTT	CASSLSGVDLGDTQYF
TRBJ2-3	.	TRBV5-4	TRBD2	TGTGCCAGCAGCTCGGAAGCGGGGGGGCTTGCAGATACGCAGTATTTT	CASSSEAGGLADTQYF
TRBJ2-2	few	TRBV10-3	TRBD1	TGTGCCATCAGTGGGACAGGGATAACGAACACCGGGGAGCTGTTTTTT	CAISGTGITNTGELFF
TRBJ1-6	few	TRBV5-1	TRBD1	TGCGCCAGCAGCTTAACCGACAGGGGGTCAATCCGGAATTCACCCCTCCACTTT	CASSLTDRGSIRNSPLHF
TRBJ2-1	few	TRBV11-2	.	TGTGCCAGCAGCTTAGCCCTAGCGTCTGAGCAGTTCTTC	CASSLALASEQFF
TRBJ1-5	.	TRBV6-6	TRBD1	TGTGCCAGCAGTAATATGGACAGGGACAATCAGCCCCAGCATTTT	CASSNMDRDNQPQHF
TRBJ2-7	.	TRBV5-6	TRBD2	TGTGCCAGCAGCTTGGGACTAGCGGGGGGGCTACTTACAGTGCAGTACTTC	CASSLGLAGGLLTVQYF
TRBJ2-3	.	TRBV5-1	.	TGCGCCAGCAGCTCCGAATACAGGGGCACAGATACGCAGTATTTT	CASSSEYRGTDTQYF
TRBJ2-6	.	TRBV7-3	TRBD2	TGTGCCAGCAGCTCCGGGACTAGCGCCGTCTCTGGGGCCAACGTCCTGACTTTC	CASSSGTSAVSGANVLTF
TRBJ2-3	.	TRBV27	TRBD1	TGTGCCAGCAGTCCTCGACAGGGGGCAGTAACAGATACGCAGTATTTT	CASSPRQGAVTDTQYF
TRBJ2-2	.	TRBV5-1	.	TGCGCCAGCAGCTTGAATCCCCCCTCCGTCAGCGGGGAGCTGTTTTTT	CASSLNPPSVSGELFF
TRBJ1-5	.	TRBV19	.	TGTGCCAGTAAAAGGGCAGGGGAGAGCAATCAGCCCCAGCATTTT	CASKRAGESNQPQHF
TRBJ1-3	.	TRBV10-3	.	TGTGCCATCAGTGAGTTGGACAGTTCTGGAAACACCATATATTTT	CAISELDSSGNTIYF
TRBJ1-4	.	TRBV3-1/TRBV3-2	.	TGTGCCAGCAGCCCCCCCCTGCGGGAGAAAAAACTGTTTTTT	CASSPPLREKKLFF
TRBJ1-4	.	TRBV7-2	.	TGTGCCAGCAGCTATCCGGGATTTGAACTGTTTTTT	CASSYPGFELFF
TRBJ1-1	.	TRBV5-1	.	TGCGCCAGCAGCTTGGCGGGGGGCGCTGAAGCTTTCTTT	CASSLAGGAEAFF
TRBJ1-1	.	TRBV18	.	TGTGCCAGCTCACCCTGGGCGAACACTGAAGCTTTCTTT	CASSPWANTEAFF
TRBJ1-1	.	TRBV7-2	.	TGTGCCAGCAGCTTTTCGGGCCCGGGGACTGAAGCTTTCTTT	CASSFSGPGTEAFF
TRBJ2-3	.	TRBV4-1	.	TGCGCCAGCAGCCAGATACTAGTAACAGATACGCAGTATTTT	CASSQILVTDTQYF
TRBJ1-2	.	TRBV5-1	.	TGCGCCAGCAGCTTGGCGGGGGGAGACTATGGCTACACCTTC	CASSLAGGDYGYTF
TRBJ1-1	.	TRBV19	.	TGTGCCAGTAGTATTACGGGACTCTCCTACACTGAAGCTTTCTTT	CASSITGLSYTEAFF